The rows below give T cell receptor beta chains drawn from one sample of a study of shared clonotypes between healthy human individuals. Profiling relied on immunoSEQ multiplex PCR, and the TCRdb table lists in-frame clones only, not all of them. The sample records roughly 520,000 clones, 95% to 97% being singletons. Specimen: naive CD4+ T cells sorted from blood. The receptors come from a woman aged 25 to 39 in good health. CDR3s include the opening cysteine and the closing phenylalanine or tryptophan. The order of the fields is D gene, V gene, clone size, J gene, CDR3 protein, CDR3 DNA. A D gene is named only where the DNA matches it firmly. Only some rows state a clone size, as once, few, many or a class for expanded clones.

d_gene: NA
v_gene: TRBV5-4
abundance: few
j_gene: TRBJ1-2
CDR3aa: CASSLGESGYTF
CDR3nt: TGTGCCAGCAGCCTCGGGGAGTCCGGCTACACCTTC

d_gene: NA
v_gene: TRBV7-9
abundance: NA
j_gene: TRBJ2-7
CDR3aa: CASSLAGDSTYEQYF
CDR3nt: TGTGCCAGCAGCTTAGCAGGAGACAGTACCTACGAGCAGTACTTC

d_gene: TRBD1
v_gene: TRBV4-1
abundance: NA
j_gene: TRBJ2-7
CDR3aa: CASSHHIRGRMIKNEQYF
CDR3nt: TGCGCCAGCAGCCATCACATCAGGGGGCGCATGATTAAGAACGAGCAGTACTTC

d_gene: NA
v_gene: TRBV9
abundance: NA
j_gene: TRBJ1-2
CDR3aa: CASSTPPSTGNYGYTF
CDR3nt: TGTGCCAGCAGCACCCCACCCTCGACAGGAAACTATGGCTACACCTTC

d_gene: TRBD2
v_gene: TRBV19
abundance: NA
j_gene: TRBJ2-1
CDR3aa: CASSIPGTSGNEQFF
CDR3nt: TGTGCCAGTAGTATCCCCGGGACTAGCGGGAATGAGCAGTTCTTC

d_gene: TRBD2
v_gene: TRBV27
abundance: NA
j_gene: TRBJ2-7
CDR3aa: CATATSTPYEQYF
CDR3nt: TGTGCCACCGCGACTAGCACACCCTACGAGCAGTACTTC

d_gene: NA
v_gene: TRBV5-5
abundance: NA
j_gene: TRBJ1-4
CDR3aa: CASSLGPEGTIRGNEKLFF
CDR3nt: TGTGCCAGCAGTCTGGGCCCTGAGGGAACCATAAGGGGCAATGAAAAACTGTTTTTT

d_gene: NA
v_gene: TRBV7-2
abundance: once
j_gene: TRBJ1-4
CDR3aa: CASSLGTINEKLFF
CDR3nt: TGTGCCAGCAGCTTGGGGACAATTAATGAAAAACTGTTTTTT

d_gene: NA
v_gene: TRBV18
abundance: NA
j_gene: TRBJ1-1
CDR3aa: CASSPMEATAVEAFF
CDR3nt: TGTGCCAGCTCACCGATGGAAGCGACAGCAGTTGAAGCTTTCTTT

d_gene: NA
v_gene: TRBV9
abundance: NA
j_gene: TRBJ1-1
CDR3aa: CASSVAGGSTEAFF
CDR3nt: TGTGCCAGCAGCGTAGCTGGGGGTAGCACTGAAGCTTTCTTT

d_gene: TRBD2
v_gene: TRBV7-9
abundance: NA
j_gene: TRBJ2-1
CDR3aa: CASSQGLAGVQEQFF
CDR3nt: TGTGCCAGCAGCCAGGGACTAGCGGGAGTTCAGGAGCAGTTCTTC

d_gene: NA
v_gene: TRBV20-1
abundance: NA
j_gene: TRBJ1-2
CDR3aa: CSVVENYGYTF
CDR3nt: TGCAGTGTGGTGGAGAACTATGGCTACACCTTC

d_gene: NA
v_gene: TRBV16
abundance: once
j_gene: TRBJ2-1
CDR3aa: CASSQSNPGQGNEQFF
CDR3nt: TGTGCCAGCAGCCAATCTAACCCGGGTCAGGGCAATGAGCAGTTCTTC

d_gene: NA
v_gene: TRBV2
abundance: once
j_gene: TRBJ1-3
CDR3aa: CASSEIRAPGNTIYF
CDR3nt: TGTGCCAGCAGTGAAATACGGGCACCCGGAAACACCATATATTTT

d_gene: NA
v_gene: TRBV28
abundance: NA
j_gene: TRBJ1-5
CDR3aa: CASKTGTVSNQPQHF
CDR3nt: TGTGCCAGCAAAACCGGGACGGTAAGCAATCAGCCCCAGCATTTT

d_gene: NA
v_gene: TRBV28
abundance: NA
j_gene: TRBJ2-2
CDR3aa: CASTSGGNTGELFF
CDR3nt: TGTGCCAGTACCAGTGGGGGTAACACCGGGGAGCTGTTTTTT

d_gene: NA
v_gene: TRBV28
abundance: NA
j_gene: TRBJ1-5
CDR3aa: CASRHGQYQPQHF
CDR3nt: TGTGCCAGCAGACATGGACAGTATCAGCCCCAGCATTTT

d_gene: NA
v_gene: TRBV28
abundance: NA
j_gene: TRBJ1-1
CDR3aa: CASSSRGHFEAFF
CDR3nt: TGTGCCAGCAGTTCGCGGGGACATTTTGAAGCTTTCTTT

d_gene: TRBD1
v_gene: TRBV19
abundance: NA
j_gene: TRBJ2-4
CDR3aa: CASSIGQGATKNIQYF
CDR3nt: TGTGCCAGTAGTATAGGGCAGGGGGCGACCAAAAACATTCAGTACTTC

d_gene: NA
v_gene: TRBV7-9
abundance: NA
j_gene: TRBJ2-5
CDR3aa: CASSFGRVVLLETQYF
CDR3nt: TGTGCCAGCAGCTTCGGCCGGGTCGTCCTCCTCGAGACCCAGTACTTC

d_gene: NA
v_gene: TRBV10-2
abundance: NA
j_gene: TRBJ2-3
CDR3aa: CASHRWGGAQYF
CDR3nt: TGCGCCAGCCATCGATGGGGCGGCGCGCAGTATTTT

d_gene: TRBD1
v_gene: TRBV30
abundance: NA
j_gene: TRBJ2-7
CDR3aa: CALTGGAYEQYF
CDR3nt: TGTGCCTTGACAGGGGGCGCTTACGAGCAGTACTTC

d_gene: TRBD2
v_gene: TRBV5-4
abundance: NA
j_gene: TRBJ2-3
CDR3aa: CASSLDTSGTQYF
CDR3nt: TGTGCCAGCAGCTTGGACACTAGCGGGACGCAGTATTTT

d_gene: TRBD2
v_gene: TRBV6-4
abundance: NA
j_gene: TRBJ2-7
CDR3aa: CASRGSRDYSYEQYF
CDR3nt: TGTGCCAGCAGAGGATCCCGGGACTACTCCTACGAGCAGTACTTC

d_gene: TRBD2
v_gene: TRBV28
abundance: NA
j_gene: TRBJ2-1
CDR3aa: CASRVAGVRGLDNEQFF
CDR3nt: TGTGCCAGCAGGGTAGCGGGAGTACGGGGTTTGGACAATGAGCAGTTCTTC

d_gene: TRBD2
v_gene: TRBV5-1
abundance: NA
j_gene: TRBJ2-1
CDR3aa: CASSLIPGRENEQFF
CDR3nt: TGCGCCAGCAGCTTGATACCGGGGAGGGAAAATGAGCAGTTCTTC

d_gene: TRBD1
v_gene: TRBV25-1
abundance: NA
j_gene: TRBJ2-7
CDR3aa: CASSETGKYEQYF
CDR3nt: TGTGCCAGCAGCGAGACAGGGAAATACGAGCAGTACTTC

d_gene: TRBD2
v_gene: TRBV5-1
abundance: once
j_gene: TRBJ2-3
CDR3aa: CASSLGLAGSTDTQYF
CDR3nt: TGCGCCAGCAGCCTTGGACTAGCGGGGAGCACAGATACGCAGTATTTT

d_gene: NA
v_gene: TRBV7-2
abundance: NA
j_gene: TRBJ2-7
CDR3aa: CASSFSSYEQYF
CDR3nt: TGTGCCAGCAGCTTTAGCTCCTACGAGCAGTACTTC

d_gene: NA
v_gene: TRBV4-1
abundance: few
j_gene: TRBJ1-5
CDR3aa: CASSIGRGAQPQHF
CDR3nt: TGCGCCAGCAGTATAGGGCGGGGAGCGCAGCCCCAGCATTTT

d_gene: NA
v_gene: TRBV27
abundance: once
j_gene: TRBJ1-4
CDR3aa: CASSFRGRGGEKLFF
CDR3nt: TGTGCCAGCAGTTTTCGGGGCAGGGGCGGCGAAAAACTGTTTTTT

d_gene: NA
v_gene: TRBV20-1
abundance: few
j_gene: TRBJ1-5
CDR3aa: CSARPGTQHF
CDR3nt: TGCAGTGCTAGACCTGGGACCCAGCATTTT

d_gene: NA
v_gene: TRBV27
abundance: NA
j_gene: TRBJ1-1
CDR3aa: CASSLYLARDVVAEAFF
CDR3nt: TGTGCCAGCAGTTTATACCTGGCCAGGGACGTTGTGGCTGAAGCTTTCTTT

d_gene: TRBD2
v_gene: TRBV7-9
abundance: NA
j_gene: TRBJ2-3
CDR3aa: CASSLALGGSLDTQYF
CDR3nt: TGTGCCAGCAGCTTAGCGCTCGGCGGGAGCCTAGATACGCAGTATTTT

d_gene: NA
v_gene: TRBV28
abundance: NA
j_gene: TRBJ2-1
CDR3aa: CASRGYEASYNEQFF
CDR3nt: TGTGCCAGCAGAGGTTACGAGGCTTCCTACAATGAGCAGTTCTTC

d_gene: NA
v_gene: TRBV7-3
abundance: NA
j_gene: TRBJ2-1
CDR3aa: CASSTGTIPGEQFF
CDR3nt: TGTGCCAGCAGCACAGGGACAATTCCGGGCGAGCAGTTCTTC

d_gene: TRBD1
v_gene: TRBV12-5
abundance: NA
j_gene: TRBJ1-5
CDR3aa: CASGIGTVFSNQPQHF
CDR3nt: TGTGCTAGTGGTATAGGGACAGTCTTTAGCAATCAGCCCCAGCATTTT

d_gene: NA
v_gene: TRBV28
abundance: NA
j_gene: TRBJ1-5
CDR3aa: CASNPGGDSNQPQHF
CDR3nt: TGTGCCAGCAACCCGGGGGGGGATAGCAATCAGCCCCAGCATTTT

d_gene: NA
v_gene: TRBV28
abundance: NA
j_gene: TRBJ2-7
CDR3aa: CASSFPGTGAYEQYF
CDR3nt: TGTGCCAGCAGTTTCCCCGGGACCGGGGCCTACGAGCAGTACTTC

d_gene: NA
v_gene: TRBV11-2
abundance: NA
j_gene: TRBJ2-1
CDR3aa: CASSLESRSSYNEQFF
CDR3nt: TGTGCCAGCAGCTTAGAAAGCAGGAGCTCCTACAATGAGCAGTTCTTC

d_gene: TRBD1
v_gene: TRBV6-5
abundance: NA
j_gene: TRBJ2-7
CDR3aa: CASSYSGTGVSYEQYF
CDR3nt: TGTGCCAGCAGTTACTCGGGGACAGGGGTCTCCTACGAGCAGTACTTC

d_gene: TRBD1
v_gene: TRBV29-1
abundance: NA
j_gene: TRBJ2-6
CDR3aa: CSASTGVSLSGANVLTF
CDR3nt: TGCAGCGCCTCGACAGGGGTTTCGCTCTCTGGGGCCAACGTCCTGACTTTC

d_gene: NA
v_gene: TRBV28
abundance: NA
j_gene: TRBJ2-7
CDR3aa: CASSLEGDHYEQYF
CDR3nt: TGTGCCAGCAGTTTAGAGGGAGATCACTACGAGCAGTACTTC

d_gene: NA
v_gene: TRBV29-1
abundance: NA
j_gene: TRBJ2-7
CDR3aa: CSVVAETYEQYF
CDR3nt: TGCAGCGTTGTCGCGGAGACCTACGAGCAGTACTTC

d_gene: NA
v_gene: TRBV4-1
abundance: NA
j_gene: TRBJ2-7
CDR3aa: CASSQPGQSYEQYF
CDR3nt: TGCGCCAGCAGCCAACCGGGACAATCCTACGAGCAGTACTTC

d_gene: TRBD2
v_gene: TRBV7-9
abundance: NA
j_gene: TRBJ2-3
CDR3aa: CASSLTSESTDTQYF
CDR3nt: TGTGCCAGCAGCTTAACTAGCGAGAGCACAGATACGCAGTATTTT

d_gene: NA
v_gene: TRBV7-2
abundance: once
j_gene: TRBJ1-1
CDR3aa: CASSLNPRNTEAFF
CDR3nt: TGTGCCAGCAGCTTAAACCCCCGCAACACTGAAGCTTTCTTT

d_gene: NA
v_gene: TRBV27
abundance: NA
j_gene: TRBJ2-7
CDR3aa: CASSYQPSYEQYF
CDR3nt: TGTGCCAGCAGTTACCAACCCTCCTACGAGCAGTACTTC

d_gene: TRBD2
v_gene: TRBV28
abundance: NA
j_gene: TRBJ2-7
CDR3aa: CASSSGAGGLFEQYF
CDR3nt: TGTGCCAGCAGTTCGGGAGCGGGAGGGCTTTTCGAGCAGTACTTC

d_gene: NA
v_gene: TRBV28
abundance: NA
j_gene: TRBJ1-5
CDR3aa: CASSNNRINQPQHF
CDR3nt: TGTGCCAGCAGCAATAATCGGATAAATCAGCCCCAGCATTTT

d_gene: NA
v_gene: TRBV29-1
abundance: once
j_gene: TRBJ2-3
CDR3aa: CSVDRPFTDTQYF
CDR3nt: TGCAGCGTTGATAGACCGTTCACAGATACGCAGTATTTT

d_gene: TRBD1
v_gene: TRBV27
abundance: once
j_gene: TRBJ1-1
CDR3aa: CASSFRTGGNTEAFF
CDR3nt: TGTGCCAGCAGTTTCCGGACAGGGGGTAACACTGAAGCTTTCTTT

d_gene: TRBD2
v_gene: TRBV4-1
abundance: NA
j_gene: TRBJ2-1
CDR3aa: CASSQDPASGRSYNEQFF
CDR3nt: TGCGCCAGCAGCCAAGATCCTGCTAGCGGGAGGTCCTACAATGAGCAGTTCTTC

d_gene: NA
v_gene: TRBV30
abundance: NA
j_gene: TRBJ1-1
CDR3aa: CAWSRGLNTEAFF
CDR3nt: TGTGCCTGGAGTAGAGGGCTCAACACTGAAGCTTTCTTT

d_gene: TRBD2
v_gene: TRBV5-4
abundance: NA
j_gene: TRBJ2-1
CDR3aa: CASSFTSGRLGANEQFF
CDR3nt: TGTGCCAGCAGCTTTACTAGCGGGAGATTAGGGGCGAATGAGCAGTTCTTC

d_gene: TRBD1
v_gene: TRBV18
abundance: NA
j_gene: TRBJ1-5
CDR3aa: CASSRTGVGNQPQHF
CDR3nt: TGTGCCAGCTCCCGGACAGGGGTTGGCAATCAGCCCCAGCATTTT

d_gene: NA
v_gene: TRBV21-1
abundance: NA
j_gene: TRBJ2-7
CDR3aa: CASGHSGRDSSYEQYF
CDR3nt: TGTGCCAGCGGGCATAGCGGGAGGGATAGCTCCTACGAGCAGTACTTC

d_gene: TRBD2
v_gene: TRBV10-3
abundance: NA
j_gene: TRBJ2-1
CDR3aa: CASRTSETNEQFF
CDR3nt: TGTGCCAGCCGGACTAGCGAAACCAATGAGCAGTTCTTC

d_gene: NA
v_gene: TRBV7-9
abundance: once
j_gene: TRBJ1-2
CDR3aa: CASSLGVNYGYTF
CDR3nt: TGTGCCAGCAGCTTAGGTGTAAACTATGGCTACACCTTC

d_gene: TRBD1
v_gene: TRBV7-3
abundance: NA
j_gene: TRBJ2-1
CDR3aa: CASSLGQGKNEQFF
CDR3nt: TGTGCCAGCAGCTTGGGACAGGGTAAGAATGAGCAGTTCTTC